This T cell receptor (beta chain) was captured in a study of patients and donors after allogeneic stem cell transplantation. Trimming removed 6 bases at V and 3 bases at J, with 12 bases between. This CDR3 is built from 13 residues. Each CDR3 protein is one row after TCRdb ran MiXCR on the RT-PCR reads. The sample has about 960,000 distinct CDR3 sequences; more than 15% are singletons. The receptor's source is a human donor who was either an allogeneic HSCT recipient or a stem cell or donor lymphocyte infusion donor (not recorded which). It is not recorded whose cells these are; they may come from a transplant donor. The sample was blood, either unsorted or a sorted T cell fraction (not recorded which). The chain joins TRBV12-3 or TRBV12-4 to TRBJ2-7, with D tentatively TRBD2 (7 bases). CDR3 in amino acids: CASRGGTFYEQYF. The CDR3 coding sequence is TGTGCCAGCAGGGGGGGGACATTCTACGAGCAGTACTTC.